This T cell receptor beta chain was sequenced for a study of blood T cell repertoires in COVID-19. Per germline, CDR1 PRHDT and CDR2 FYEKMQ (reference sequence). The CDR3 runs to 17 residues. Trimming took 5 bases from V and 2 from J, leaving 22 bases between them. The table came from immunoSEQ multiplex PCR; TCRdb's copy has only in-frame clones and leaves some out. The table records around 54,000 clones, about 89% of them present only once. The sequenced material came from peripheral blood. V is TRBV13 and J is TRBJ2-7; TRBD1 is a possible D gene (6 bases). This receptor was taken from a human donor in a cohort sampled during active COVID-19. The CDR3: CASSVLGAGAITYEQYF. CDR3 bases: TGTGCCAGCAGCGTCTTGGGGGCAGGGGCCATCACCTACGAGCAGTACTTC.